Listed here is a single TCR beta chain. Its antigen is unidentified. With the read ending 3 residues before the CDR3 end, the germline J gene is used to fill in that end. Clones were sequenced by immunoSEQ multiplex PCR, and TCRdb holds only the in-frame ones, with some missing. The data show 16,000 or so clones, with none appearing a single time. Germline loops: CDR1 LNHDA, CDR2 SQIVND (reference sequence). The CDR3 extends over 17 amino acids. With 5 bases removed from V and 6 bases from J, the gap between germline ends came to 23 bases. This entry is derived from a study of T cell clonality in common variable immunodeficiency. Caucasian heritage predominated among both patients and controls. For at least one year, all CVID subjects received replacement immunoglobulin. Study-wide results and caveats: Fewer deletions and N-nucleotide insertions were reportedly seen in common variable immunodeficiency TCR beta sequences. CVID subjects had higher TCRbeta clonality than healthy controls, most marked in about a third.

The gene calls are TRBV19 and TRBJ1-5; TRBD1 is a possible D gene (5 bases). The sequenced material came from peripheral blood mononuclear cells. The sequence came from a human donor with common variable immunodeficiency. Incomplete CDR3 DNA: TGTGCCAGTAGTCCCCCCATGGTTTTCGGGGGAACTCAGCCC. Its translation is CASSPPMVFGGTQP. The CDR3 as a whole reads CASSPPMVFGGTQPQHF. Full variable domain (remainder filled in from reference TRBV19 and TRBJ1-5): DGGITQSPKYLFRKEGQNVTLSCEQNLNHDAMYWYRQDPGQGLRLIYYSQIVNDFQKGDIAEGYSVSREKKESFPLTVTSAQKNPTAFYLCASSPPMVFGGTQPQHFGDGTRLSIL.